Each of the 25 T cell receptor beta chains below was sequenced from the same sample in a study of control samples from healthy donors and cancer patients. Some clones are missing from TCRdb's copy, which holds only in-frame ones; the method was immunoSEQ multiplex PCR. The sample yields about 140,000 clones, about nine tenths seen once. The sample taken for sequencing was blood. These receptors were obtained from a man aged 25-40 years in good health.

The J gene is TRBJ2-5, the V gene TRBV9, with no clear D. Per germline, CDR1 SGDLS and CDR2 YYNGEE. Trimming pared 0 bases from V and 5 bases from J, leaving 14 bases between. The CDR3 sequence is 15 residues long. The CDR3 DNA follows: TGTGCCAGCAGCGTAGCCGCAGGTTGGACGGAGACCCAGTACTTC. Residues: CASSVAAGWTETQYF.

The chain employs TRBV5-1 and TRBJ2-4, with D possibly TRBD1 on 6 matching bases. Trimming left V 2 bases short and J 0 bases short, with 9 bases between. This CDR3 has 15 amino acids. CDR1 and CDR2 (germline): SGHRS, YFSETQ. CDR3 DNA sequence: TGCGCCAGCAGCTTCTCAGGGGTAGCCAAAAACATTCAGTACTTC. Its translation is CASSFSGVAKNIQYF.

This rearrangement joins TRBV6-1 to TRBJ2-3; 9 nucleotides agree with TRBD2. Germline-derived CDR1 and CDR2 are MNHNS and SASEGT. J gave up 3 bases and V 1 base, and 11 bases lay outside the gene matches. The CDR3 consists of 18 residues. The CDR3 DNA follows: TGTGCCAGCAGTGAAGGCCCCCCTACTAGCGGGTGGACAGATACGCAGTATTTT. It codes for CASSEGPPTSGWTDTQYF.

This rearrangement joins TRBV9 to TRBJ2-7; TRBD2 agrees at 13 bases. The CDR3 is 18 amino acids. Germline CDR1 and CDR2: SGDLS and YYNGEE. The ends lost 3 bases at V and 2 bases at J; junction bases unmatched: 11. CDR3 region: CASSASTTSGGRAYEQYF. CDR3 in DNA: TGTGCCAGCAGCGCCTCCACGACTAGCGGGGGGCGGGCCTACGAGCAGTACTTC.

In DNA form, the CDR3 reads TGTGCCAGCAGGGGACTAGCGGGAAGCAATGAGCAGTTCTTC. It translates to CASRGLAGSNEQFF. The V and J genes are TRBV6-5 and TRBJ2-1, with 13 bases aligning to TRBD2. The V segment lost 6 bases and the J segment 6 bases; nucleotides outside the gene matches: 2. The CDR3 runs 14 residues. Germline CDR1 reads MNHEY; CDR2 reads SVGAGI.

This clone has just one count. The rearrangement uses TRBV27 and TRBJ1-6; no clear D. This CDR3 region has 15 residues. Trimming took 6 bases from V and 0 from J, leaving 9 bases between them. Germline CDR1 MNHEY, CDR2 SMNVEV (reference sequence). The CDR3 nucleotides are TGTGCCAGCAGCCCGGCTAGCTCCTATAATTCACCCCTCCACTTT. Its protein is CASSPASSYNSPLHF.

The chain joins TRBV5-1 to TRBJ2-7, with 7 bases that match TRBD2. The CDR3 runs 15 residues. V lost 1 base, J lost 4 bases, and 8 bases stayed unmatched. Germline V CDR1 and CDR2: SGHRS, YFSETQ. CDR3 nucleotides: TGCGCCAGCAGCTTGTCGTCTAGCGGTGCTTACGAGCAGTACTTC. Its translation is CASSLSSSGAYEQYF.

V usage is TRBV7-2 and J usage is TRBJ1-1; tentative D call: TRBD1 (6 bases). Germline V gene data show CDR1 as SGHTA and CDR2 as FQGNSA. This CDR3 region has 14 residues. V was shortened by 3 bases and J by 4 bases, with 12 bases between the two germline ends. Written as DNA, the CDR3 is TGTGCCAGCAGCTTTTGGGGGCGCACCACTGAAGCTTTCTTT. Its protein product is CASSFWGRTTEAFF. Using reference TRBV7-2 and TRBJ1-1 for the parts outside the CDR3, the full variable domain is GAGVSQSPSNKVTEKGKDVELRCDPISGHTALYWYRQSLGQGLEFLIYFQGNSAPDKSGLPSDRFSAERTGGSVSTLTIQRTQQEDSAVYLCASSFWGRTTEAFFGQGTRLTVV.

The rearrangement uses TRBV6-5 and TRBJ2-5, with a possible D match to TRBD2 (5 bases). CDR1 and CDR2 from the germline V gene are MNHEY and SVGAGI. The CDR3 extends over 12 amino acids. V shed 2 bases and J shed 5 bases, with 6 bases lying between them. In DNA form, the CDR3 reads TGTGCCAGCAGTTACGGGAGTGAGACCCAGTACTTC. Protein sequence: CASSYGSETQYF.

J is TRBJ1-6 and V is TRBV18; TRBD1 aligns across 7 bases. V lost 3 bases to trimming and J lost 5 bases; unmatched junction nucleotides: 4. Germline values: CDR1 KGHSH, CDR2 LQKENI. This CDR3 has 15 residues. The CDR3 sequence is CASSPGQGDNSPLHF. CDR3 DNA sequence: TGTGCCAGCTCACCGGGGCAGGGGGATAATTCACCCCTCCACTTT.

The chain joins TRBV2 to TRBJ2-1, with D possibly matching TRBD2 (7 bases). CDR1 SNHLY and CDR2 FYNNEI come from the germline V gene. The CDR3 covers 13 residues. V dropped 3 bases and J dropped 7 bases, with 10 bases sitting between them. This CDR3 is CASSEEGGNEQFF. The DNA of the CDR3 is TGTGCCAGCAGTGAGGAGGGGGGGAATGAGCAGTTCTTC.

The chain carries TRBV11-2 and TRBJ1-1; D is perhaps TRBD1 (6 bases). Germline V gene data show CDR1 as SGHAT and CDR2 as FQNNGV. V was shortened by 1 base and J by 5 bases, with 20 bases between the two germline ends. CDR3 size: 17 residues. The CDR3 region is CASSLGARGRGWTEAFF. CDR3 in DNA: TGTGCCAGCAGCTTAGGCGCCCGGGGGCGCGGGTGGACTGAAGCTTTCTTT.

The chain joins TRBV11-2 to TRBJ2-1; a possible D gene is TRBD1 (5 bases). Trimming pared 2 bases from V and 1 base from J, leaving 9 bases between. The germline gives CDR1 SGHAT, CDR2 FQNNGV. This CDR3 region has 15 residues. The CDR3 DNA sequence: TGTGCCAGCAGCTTAAGACAGAATTCCTACAATGAGCAGTTCTTC. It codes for CASSLRQNSYNEQFF.

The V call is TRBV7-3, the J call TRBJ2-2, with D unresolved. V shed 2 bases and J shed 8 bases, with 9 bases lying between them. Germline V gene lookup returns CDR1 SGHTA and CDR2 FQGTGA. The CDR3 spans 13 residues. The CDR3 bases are TGTGCCAGCAGCTTAGATGTGGGGGGGGAGCTGTTTTTT. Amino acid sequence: CASSLDVGGELFF. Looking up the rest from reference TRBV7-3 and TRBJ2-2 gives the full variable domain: GAGVSQTPSNKVTEKGKYVELRCDPISGHTALYWYRQSLGQGPEFLIYFQGTGAADDSGLPNDRFFAVRPEGSVSTLKIQRTERGDSAVYLCASSLDVGGELFFGEGSRLTVL.

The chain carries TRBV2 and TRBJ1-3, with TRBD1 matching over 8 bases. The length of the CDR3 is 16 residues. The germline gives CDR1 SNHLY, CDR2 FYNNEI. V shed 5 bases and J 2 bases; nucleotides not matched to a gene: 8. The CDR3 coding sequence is TGTGCCAGCAGTCCGACAGGGGCCGTCGCTGGAAACACCATATATTTT. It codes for CASSPTGAVAGNTIYF.

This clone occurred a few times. CDR3 sequence (DNA): TGTGCCAGCAGTTTATTTGGGGGCCGTGAGCAGTTCTTC. Amino acids: CASSLFGGREQFF. The genes are TRBV27 and TRBJ2-1, with D maybe TRBD1 (6 bases). Germline values: CDR1 MNHEY, CDR2 SMNVEV (reference sequence). Trimming shortened V by 1 base and J by 9 bases, and 10 bases separated the two germline ends. CDR3 length: 13 amino acids.

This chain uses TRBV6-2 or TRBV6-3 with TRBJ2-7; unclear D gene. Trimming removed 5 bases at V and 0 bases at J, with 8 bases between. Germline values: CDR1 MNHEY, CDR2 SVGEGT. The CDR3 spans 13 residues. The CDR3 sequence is CASSHAPSYEQYF. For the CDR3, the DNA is TGTGCCAGCAGTCACGCCCCCTCCTACGAGCAGTACTTC.

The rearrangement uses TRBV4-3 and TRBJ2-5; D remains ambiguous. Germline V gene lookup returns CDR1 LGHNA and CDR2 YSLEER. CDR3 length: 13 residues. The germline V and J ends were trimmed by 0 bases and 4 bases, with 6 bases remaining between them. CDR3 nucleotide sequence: TGCGCCAGCAGCCAAGAGTTGGGAGAGACCCAGTACTTC. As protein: CASSQELGETQYF.

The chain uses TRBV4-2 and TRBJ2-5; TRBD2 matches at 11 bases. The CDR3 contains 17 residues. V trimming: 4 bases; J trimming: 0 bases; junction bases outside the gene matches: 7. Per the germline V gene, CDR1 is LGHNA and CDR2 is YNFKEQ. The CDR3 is CASSPGIAGGYQETQYF. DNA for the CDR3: TGTGCCAGCAGCCCGGGAATAGCGGGGGGGTACCAAGAGACCCAGTACTTC.

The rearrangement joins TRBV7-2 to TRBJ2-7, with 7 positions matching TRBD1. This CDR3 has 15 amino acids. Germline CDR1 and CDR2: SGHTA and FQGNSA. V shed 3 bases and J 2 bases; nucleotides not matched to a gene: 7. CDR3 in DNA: TGTGCCAGCAGCTTCGGCACAGGGGTGGCCTACGAGCAGTACTTC. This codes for CASSFGTGVAYEQYF.

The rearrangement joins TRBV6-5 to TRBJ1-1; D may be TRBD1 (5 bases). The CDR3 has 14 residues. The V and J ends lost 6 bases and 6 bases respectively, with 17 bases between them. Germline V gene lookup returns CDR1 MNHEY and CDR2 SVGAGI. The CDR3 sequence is CASRETTGAAEAFF. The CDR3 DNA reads TGTGCCAGCAGGGAGACCACAGGCGCCGCTGAAGCTTTCTTT.

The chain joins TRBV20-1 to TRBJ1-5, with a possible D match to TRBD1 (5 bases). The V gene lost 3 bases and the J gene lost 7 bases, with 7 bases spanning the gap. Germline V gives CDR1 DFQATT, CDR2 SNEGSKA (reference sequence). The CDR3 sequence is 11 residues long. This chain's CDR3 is CSARRGQPQHF. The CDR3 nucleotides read TGCAGTGCTAGGCGGGGGCAGCCCCAGCATTTT.

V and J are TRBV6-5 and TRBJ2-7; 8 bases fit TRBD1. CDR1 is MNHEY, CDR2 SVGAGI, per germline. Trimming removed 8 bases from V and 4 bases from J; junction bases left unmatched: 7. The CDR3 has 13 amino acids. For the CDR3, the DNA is TGTGCCAGCCAACCGGGACAGGCATACGAGCAGTACTTC. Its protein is CASQPGQAYEQYF.

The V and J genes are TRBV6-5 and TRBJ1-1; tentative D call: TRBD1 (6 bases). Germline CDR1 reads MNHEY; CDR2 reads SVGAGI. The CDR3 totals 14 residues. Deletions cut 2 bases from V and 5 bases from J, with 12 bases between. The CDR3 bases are TGTGCCAGCAGTTACACAGGGCTGGGAACTGAAGCTTTCTTT. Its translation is CASSYTGLGTEAFF.

The DNA for the CDR3 is TGTGCCAGCAGGGGACTATCAGCCGAGACCCAGTACTTC. Residues: CASRGLSAETQYF. V gene TRBV12-3 or TRBV12-4 combines with J gene TRBJ2-5, with 7 bases identical to TRBD2. V lost 6 bases, J lost 5 bases, and 6 bases stayed unmatched. The CDR3 sequence is 13 residues long.